The 19 T cell receptor beta chains below come from one sample, sequenced in a study of CD4 T cells in relation to SARS-CoV-2 and coronaviruses. These receptors have no known antigen. Only in-frame clones appear in the TCRdb table, and some are missing; sequencing was by immunoSEQ multiplex PCR. Of more than 35,000 clones in the sample, under 85% were seen once. The sequenced material came from memory CD4+ T cells from PBMCs, cultured in vitro. All receptors derive from an adult with COVID-19.

This clone was counted a single time. The rearrangement links TRBV5-5 to TRBJ2-1; 11 bases map to TRBD2. The V segment lost 4 bases and the J segment 7 bases; nucleotides outside the gene matches: 7. CDR3 size: 15 residues. CDR1 and CDR2 from the germline V gene are SGHKS and YYEKEE (reference sequence). The CDR3 DNA follows: TGTGCCAGCAGCCCGCGGACTAGCGGGTATAATGAGCAGTTCTTC. It translates to CASSPRTSGYNEQFF.

The V and J genes are TRBV4-3 and TRBJ2-3; D unclear. The CDR3 has 15 amino acids. V dropped 3 bases and J dropped 5 bases, with 15 bases sitting between them. Germline assignment: CDR1 LGHNA and CDR2 YSLEER. CDR3 nucleotide sequence: TGCGCCAGCAGCCAGCGCGTAAGTAGTGGAGATACGCAGTATTTT. Encoded protein: CASSQRVSSGDTQYF.

This chain connects TRBV7-8 to TRBJ1-2, with D uncertain. CDR1 and CDR2 from the germline V gene are SGHVS and FQNEAQ. There are 16 residues in the CDR3. The V gene lost 5 bases and the J gene lost 7 bases, with 23 bases spanning the gap. The CDR3 nucleotides are TGTGCCAGCAGCCCTCTCCGGGCCCCTGAAGAGGGTGGCTACACCTTC. Translated: CASSPLRAPEEGGYTF.

Only one count was recorded for this clone. The rearrangement uses TRBV11-2 and TRBJ2-7; D may be TRBD2 (6 bases). Trimming took off 1 base at V and 4 bases at J, with 14 bases between the two ends. Looked up from germline, CDR1 is SGHAT and CDR2 is FQNNGV. The CDR3 runs 15 residues. Here the CDR3 reads CASSLGLTRRYEQYF. In nucleotides, the CDR3 is TGTGCCAGCAGCTTAGGGTTGACTAGGCGGTACGAGCAGTACTTC.

The chain couples TRBV14 to TRBJ1-1; D is unclear. Germline CDR1 SGHDN, CDR2 FVKESK. Trimming left V 3 bases short and J 7 bases short, with 12 bases between. This CDR3 is built from 13 residues. Here the CDR3 reads CASSHLGWFEAFF. The CDR3 nucleotides are TGTGCCAGCAGCCATCTCGGGTGGTTTGAAGCTTTCTTT.

The J gene is TRBJ1-1, the V gene TRBV9; the D is unclear. The CDR3 extends over 13 amino acids. Germline V gene lookup returns CDR1 SGDLS and CDR2 YYNGEE. V was pared by 2 bases and J by 4 bases, with 9 bases between. Here the CDR3 reads CASSVEWGTEAFF. The CDR3 coding sequence is TGTGCCAGCAGCGTTGAATGGGGCACTGAAGCTTTCTTT. Full variable domain (missing parts from reference TRBV9 and TRBJ1-1): DSGVTQTPKHLITATGQRVTLRCSPRSGDLSVYWYQQSLDQGLQFLIQYYNGEERAKGNILERFSAQQFPDLHSELNLSSLELGDSALYFCASSVEWGTEAFFGQGTRLTVV.

This clone was detected only once. This chain connects TRBV6-6 to TRBJ2-1, with unresolved D. CDR1 is MNHNY, CDR2 SVGAGI, per germline (reference sequence). Trimming took 0 bases from V and 10 from J, leaving 7 bases between them. CDR3 length: 12 residues. CDR3 loop: CASSYSEKEQFF. Written as DNA, the CDR3 is TGTGCCAGCAGTTACTCTGAAAAAGAGCAGTTCTTC.

V and J are TRBV9 and TRBJ1-1; D gene uncertain. CDR3 size: 13 residues. Germline V gene sequence: CDR1 SGDLS, CDR2 YYNGEE. The V gene lost 0 bases and the J gene lost 3 bases, with 6 bases spanning the gap. Here the CDR3 DNA reads TGTGCCAGCAGCGTAGCCCCTGACACTGAAGCTTTCTTT. Amino acid sequence: CASSVAPDTEAFF.

This clone was picked up a small number of times. The chain joins TRBV19 to TRBJ1-4; D is possibly TRBD1 (6 bases). The CDR3 runs to 15 residues. Germline V lookup: CDR1 LNHDA, CDR2 SQIVND (reference sequence). V dropped 5 bases and J dropped 3 bases, with 13 bases sitting between them. The CDR3 protein is CASSEGGDSNEKLFF. CDR3 bases: TGTGCCAGTAGTGAGGGGGGAGATTCTAATGAAAAACTGTTTTTT.

For the CDR3, the DNA is TGTGCCAGCAGCTTCGGGCCTAGCGGGAGGGGGTTCAATGAGCAGTTCTTC. Translating gives CASSFGPSGRGFNEQFF. This chain joins TRBV5-4 and TRBJ2-1; TRBD2 aligns across 12 bases. The CDR3 runs to 17 residues. Losses at the gene ends were 2 bases for V and 6 bases for J; bases not matched to a gene: 9. From germline, CDR1 is SGHNT and CDR2 YYREEE (reference sequence).

J is TRBJ2-5 and V is TRBV4-3; 7 bases map to TRBD1. There are 14 residues in the CDR3. Germline CDR1 LGHNA, CDR2 YSLEER. V shed 5 bases, J shed 4 bases, and the junction held 7 bases outside the gene matches. As DNA, the CDR3 is TGCGCCAGCAGCGAAACAGGGGATTCAGAGACCCAGTACTTC. As protein: CASSETGDSETQYF.

This chain uses TRBV19 with TRBJ1-1; TRBD1 is a possible D gene (5 bases). This CDR3 spans 14 amino acids. The germline gives CDR1 LNHDA, CDR2 SQIVND (reference sequence). The ends were cut back, 2 bases at V and 6 bases at J, with 13 bases in the middle. The CDR3 DNA sequence: TGTGCCAGTAGTATAAGCCCGGGGACCCCTGAAGCTTTCTTT. Translating gives CASSISPGTPEAFF.

The chain couples TRBV5-4 to TRBJ2-1, with 10 bases fitting TRBD2. Germline lookup yields CDR1 SGHNT and CDR2 YYREEE (reference sequence). The CDR3 sequence is 16 residues long. V trimming: 0 bases; J trimming: 8 bases; junction bases outside the gene matches: 8. The chain's CDR3 is CASSLARLAGADEQFF. CDR3 coding DNA: TGTGCCAGCAGCTTGGCTAGGCTAGCGGGAGCCGATGAGCAGTTCTTC.

This chain links TRBV15 with TRBJ2-1; 8 bases fit TRBD2. The V gene end was trimmed by 5 bases and the J gene end by 10 bases; junction bases not matched to a gene: 7. From germline, CDR1 is LNHNV and CDR2 YYDKDF (reference sequence). This CDR3 spans 13 amino acids. In DNA, the CDR3 is TGTGCCACCAGCCGCCGCGGGGGGTTAGAGCAGTTCTTC. Its translation: CATSRRGGLEQFF.

This chain connects TRBV7-2 to TRBJ2-7, with 10 bases that match TRBD1. Trimming cost V 5 bases and J 4 bases; bases outside gene matches: 5. Looked up from germline, CDR1 is SGHTA and CDR2 is FQGNSA. The CDR3 loop spans 14 amino acids. The CDR3 nucleotides are TGTGCCAGCAGCCGCGACAGGGGGCTGTACGAGCAGTACTTC. As protein: CASSRDRGLYEQYF.

The J gene is TRBJ2-6, the V gene TRBV5-4; 14 bases agree with TRBD2. This CDR3 is built from 20 residues. Germline V gives CDR1 SGHNT, CDR2 YYREEE (reference sequence). V lost 3 bases and J lost 4; bases outside the gene matches: 12. DNA for the CDR3: TGTGCCAGCAGCTACATGACTAGCGGGAGGGCCTCGGCCGGGGCCAACGTCCTGACTTTC. Translated, it gives CASSYMTSGRASAGANVLTF.

This clone has just a few counts. V usage is TRBV6-4 and J usage is TRBJ2-1, with 7 bases fitting TRBD2. With 0 bases clipped from V and 4 bases from J, the junction kept 6 bases outside the gene matches. This CDR3 has 16 residues. Germline V lookup: CDR1 MRHNA, CDR2 SNTAGT. Written as DNA, the CDR3 is TGTGCCAGCAGTGACTCCAGACTAGCCAATTACAATGAGCAGTTCTTC. Protein sequence: CASSDSRLANYNEQFF.

The V call is TRBV29-1, the J call TRBJ1-1; D gene unclear. The germline CDR1 and CDR2 sequences are SQVTM and ANQGSEA. V dropped 7 bases and J dropped 3 bases, with 12 bases sitting between them. The CDR3 spans 12 residues. The CDR3 DNA reads as TGCAGCGCTGCCGTCGGAGACACTGAAGCTTTCTTT. This gives the protein CSAAVGDTEAFF.

The rearrangement uses TRBV6-1 and TRBJ1-1, with 9 nucleotides matching TRBD1. CDR3 length: 15 residues. V lost 2 bases, J lost 6 bases, and 7 bases stayed unmatched. Looked up from germline, CDR1 is MNHNS and CDR2 is SASEGT. The CDR3 here is CASSENRGLVAEAFF. CDR3 coding DNA: TGTGCCAGCAGTGAAAACAGGGGGCTTGTCGCTGAAGCTTTCTTT.